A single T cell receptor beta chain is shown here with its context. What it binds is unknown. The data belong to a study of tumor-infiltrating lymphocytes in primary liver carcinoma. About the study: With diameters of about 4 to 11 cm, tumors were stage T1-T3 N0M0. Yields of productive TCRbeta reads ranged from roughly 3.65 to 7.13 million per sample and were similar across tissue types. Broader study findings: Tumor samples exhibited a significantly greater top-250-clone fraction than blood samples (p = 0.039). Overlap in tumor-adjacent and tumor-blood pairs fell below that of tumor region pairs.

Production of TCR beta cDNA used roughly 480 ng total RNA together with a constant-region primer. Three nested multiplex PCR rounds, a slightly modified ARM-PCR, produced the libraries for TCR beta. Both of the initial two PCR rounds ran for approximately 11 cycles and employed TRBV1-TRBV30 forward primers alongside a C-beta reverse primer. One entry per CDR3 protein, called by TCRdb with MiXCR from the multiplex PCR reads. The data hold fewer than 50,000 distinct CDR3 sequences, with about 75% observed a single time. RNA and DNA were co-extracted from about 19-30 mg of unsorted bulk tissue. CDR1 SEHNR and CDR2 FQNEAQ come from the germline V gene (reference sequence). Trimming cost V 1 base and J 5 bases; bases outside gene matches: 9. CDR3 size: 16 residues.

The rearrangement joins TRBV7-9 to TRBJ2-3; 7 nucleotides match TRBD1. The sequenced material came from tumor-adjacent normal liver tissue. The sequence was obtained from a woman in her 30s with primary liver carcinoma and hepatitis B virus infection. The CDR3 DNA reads TGTGCCAGCAGCTTAGAAGGGGGACAGCGAGAAGATACGCAGTATTTT. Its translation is CASSLEGGQREDTQYF.